These 32 T cell receptor beta chains came from one sample sequenced in a study of blood T cell repertoires in COVID-19. Sequencing was performed with immunoSEQ multiplex PCR; in TCRdb, only in-frame clones are kept and a portion is missing. The table has roughly 250,000 clones, 85% to 90% seen once. The specimen sequenced was PBMCs or T cells enriched from blood (not recorded which). Receptors were obtained from a man in his forties or fifties who had been exposed to COVID-19.

The chain carries TRBV19 and TRBJ2-7; 9 nucleotides line up with TRBD1. The CDR3 is made up of 17 amino acids. Losses at the gene ends were 4 bases for V and 5 bases for J; bases not matched to a gene: 15. The germline V gene encodes CDR1 LNHDA and CDR2 SQIVND (reference sequence). CDR3 nucleotides: TGTGCCAGTAGTAACTACTATACCGGGACAGGGATTAACGAGCAGTACTTC. This sequence encodes CASSNYYTGTGINEQYF. Looking up the rest from reference TRBV19 and TRBJ2-7 gives the full variable domain: DGGITQSPKYLFRKEGQNVTLSCEQNLNHDAMYWYRQDPGQGLRLIYYSQIVNDFQKGDIAEGYSVSREKKESFPLTVTSAQKNPTAFYLCASSNYYTGTGINEQYFGPGTRLTVT.

This chain joins TRBV11-3 and TRBJ2-3; TRBD2 aligns across 10 bases. Trimming removed 7 bases from V and 4 bases from J; junction bases left unmatched: 5. Germline V CDR1 and CDR2: SGHNT, YENEEA. There are 14 residues in the CDR3. CDR3 DNA sequence: TGTGCCAGCATACCGGGACTAGCGTCAGATACGCAGTATTTT. It encodes CASIPGLASDTQYF.

V usage is TRBV28 and J usage is TRBJ1-6, with D possibly being TRBD1 (5 bases). This CDR3 is 17 amino acids long. V lost 0 bases and J lost 0, with 9 bases in between. Germline CDR1 MDHEN, CDR2 SYDVKM. The CDR3 nucleotides read TGTGCCAGCAGTTTATGGGGGCAGAGCTCCTATAATTCACCCCTCCACTTT. Residues: CASSLWGQSSYNSPLHF.

This chain connects TRBV5-6 to TRBJ2-7, with 14 positions matching TRBD2. The junction had 6 bases not matched to a gene; V was cut back by 4 bases and J by 3 bases. Per the germline V gene, CDR1 is SGHDT and CDR2 is YYEEEE. This CDR3 spans 16 amino acids. CDR3 sequence: CASSIGTSGRGYEQYV. CDR3 DNA sequence: TGTGCCAGCAGCATCGGGACTAGCGGGAGAGGCTACGAGCAGTACGTC.

In DNA form, the CDR3 reads TGTGCCAGCAGCGCACCTAGCGGGGTCAATGAGCAGTTCTTC. Its translation is CASSAPSGVNEQFF. J is TRBJ2-1 and V is TRBV9; 9 positions match TRBD2. The ends lost 3 bases at V and 6 bases at J; junction bases unmatched: 4. Germline CDR1 is SGDLS and CDR2 is YYNGEE. This CDR3 comprises 14 residues.

The chain employs TRBV5-1 and TRBJ2-5; D perhaps matches TRBD1 (6 bases). V dropped 2 bases and J dropped 1 base, with 9 bases sitting between them. The germline gives CDR1 SGHRS, CDR2 YFSETQ. This CDR3 has 14 amino acids. This CDR3 is CASSLGTFQETQYF. The CDR3 DNA is TGCGCCAGCAGCTTAGGGACATTCCAAGAGACCCAGTACTTC.

This sequence joins TRBV28 and TRBJ1-6, with TRBD1 as a possible D gene (5 bases). V was pared by 6 bases and J by 9 bases, with 12 bases between. CDR3 length equals 13 residues. The germline gives CDR1 MDHEN, CDR2 SYDVKM. The CDR3 reads CASRRGGGSPLHF. CDR3 nucleotides: TGTGCCAGCAGGAGGGGAGGTGGTTCACCCCTCCACTTT.

The rearrangement links TRBV2 to TRBJ1-2; 7 nucleotides agree with TRBD1. The CDR3 has 14 residues. CDR1 and CDR2 from the germline V gene are SNHLY and FYNNEI. The junction had 7 bases not matched to a gene; V was cut back by 5 bases and J by 4 bases. The CDR3 reads CASSQNRDSYGYTF. The CDR3 DNA is TGTGCCAGCAGTCAAAACCGGGACAGCTATGGCTACACCTTC.

This clone was detected a few times. J is TRBJ1-5 and V is TRBV7-8, with 7 nucleotides matching TRBD1. In germline, CDR1 is SGHVS, CDR2 FQNEAQ. With 4 bases clipped from V and 0 bases from J, the junction kept 3 bases outside the gene matches. The CDR3 loop spans 15 amino acids. CDR3 DNA: TGTGCCAGCAGCTCGGGACAGAATAGCAATCAGCCCCAGCATTTT. This encodes CASSSGQNSNQPQHF.

The chain carries TRBV7-3 and TRBJ2-7, with 7 positions matching TRBD1. Germline loops: CDR1 SGHTA, CDR2 FQGTGA. The CDR3 runs to 15 residues. V dropped 5 bases and J dropped 0; count of bases not matched to a gene: 7. CDR3 sequence reads: CASSADRASSYEQYF. The CDR3 coding sequence is TGTGCCAGCAGCGCAGACAGGGCGAGCTCCTACGAGCAGTACTTC.

The chain couples TRBV27 to TRBJ2-2, with TRBD1 matching 9 bases. The CDR3 runs to 16 residues. Germline-derived CDR1 and CDR2 are MNHEY and SMNVEV (reference sequence). With 8 bases clipped from V and 5 bases from J, the junction kept 12 bases outside the gene matches. The DNA of the CDR3 is TGTGCCAGCGGGCCCCGGGACAGGGAATTTACCGGGGAGCTGTTTTTT. It yields the protein CASGPRDREFTGELFF.

This clone was counted between two and nine times. The V gene is TRBV5-1, the J gene TRBJ2-7; 7 nucleotides agree with TRBD1. With V trimmed by 5 bases and J by 6 bases, 8 bases remained unmatched. The germline CDR1 and CDR2 sequences are SGHRS and YFSETQ. This CDR3 is built from 13 residues. The CDR3 sequence: CASRRTQGSEQYV. CDR3 DNA: TGCGCCAGCAGAAGGACACAGGGGAGCGAGCAGTACGTC.

The chain has TRBV5-1 and TRBJ2-5; a possible D gene is TRBD1 (6 bases). V was shortened by 3 bases and J by 0 bases, with 12 bases between the two germline ends. CDR1 and CDR2 (germline): SGHRS, YFSETQ. This CDR3 is 15 amino acids long. The CDR3 protein is CASSWDIFYQETQYF. DNA for the CDR3: TGCGCCAGCAGCTGGGACATATTTTACCAAGAGACCCAGTACTTC.

V usage is TRBV11-2 and J usage is TRBJ2-2; 13 nucleotides match TRBD2. In germline, CDR1 is SGHAT, CDR2 FQNNGV. V lost 5 bases and J lost 7; bases outside the gene matches: 7. The CDR3 length is 16 residues. The CDR3 DNA reads TGTGCCAGCAGCCTGACTAGCGGGGGGTTTAACGGGGAGCTGTTTTTT. Translation: CASSLTSGGFNGELFF.

The chain is built from TRBV29-1 and TRBJ2-1; the match to TRBD2 covers 12 bases. Germline V gene lookup returns CDR1 SQVTM and CDR2 ANQGSEA. This CDR3 is 15 amino acids long. J lost 3 bases, V lost 4 bases, and 4 bases had no gene match. CDR3 DNA sequence: TGCAGCGTTGGGGGGACTAGCGGGTTCTACAATGAGCAGTTCTTC. This codes for CSVGGTSGFYNEQFF.

A note on this clone: Other DNA sequences of this sample code for an identical CDR3. The J gene is TRBJ1-1, the V gene TRBV5-1, with D maybe TRBD1 (5 bases). CDR3 length: 14 amino acids. Trimming removed 0 bases at V and 1 base at J, with 7 bases between. Germline assignment: CDR1 SGHRS and CDR2 YFSETQ. The CDR3, as DNA: TGCGCCAGCAGCTTGGCCACAGGGAACACTGAAGCTTTCTTT. Translating it yields CASSLATGNTEAFF.

The table lists this clone with a few counts. The V and J genes are TRBV6-5 and TRBJ1-5; 7 nucleotides agree with TRBD1. Looked up from germline, CDR1 is MNHEY and CDR2 is SVGAGI. The CDR3 is made up of 15 amino acids. With 5 bases clipped from V and 5 bases from J, the junction kept 9 bases outside the gene matches. In nucleotides, the CDR3 is TGTGCCAGCAGTCCCATGGACGGGACAGATCAGCCCCAGCATTTT. Translation: CASSPMDGTDQPQHF.

The chain recombines TRBV5-1 with TRBJ2-6; D is ambiguous. The CDR3 sequence is 14 residues long. Trimming took 3 bases from V and 4 from J, leaving 8 bases between them. The germline V gene has CDR1 SGHRS and CDR2 YFSETQ. The CDR3, as DNA: TGCGCCAGCAGCTCCGCGGCCGGGGCCAACGTCCTGACTTTC. Its protein product is CASSSAAGANVLTF.

Comments on this clone: The sample has other DNA sequences that encode this CDR3 too. The chain has TRBV28 and TRBJ2-1; a possible D gene is TRBD1 (5 bases). CDR1 is MDHEN and CDR2 is SYDVKM in the germline V gene. The CDR3 has 15 residues. V was trimmed by 3 bases and J by 4 bases, leaving 13 bases between them. The CDR3 DNA reads as TGTGCCAGCAGTTTGGCAGGGTCCCCTTACAATGAGCAGTTCTTC. Translating gives CASSLAGSPYNEQFF.

The chain uses TRBV27 and TRBJ2-3; D is ambiguous. CDR1 and CDR2 (germline): MNHEY, SMNVEV (reference sequence). CDR3 size: 14 residues. Deletions cut 3 bases from V and 2 bases from J, with 9 bases between. CDR3 sequence reads: CASSLGRFTDTQYF. As DNA, the CDR3 is TGTGCCAGCAGTTTGGGCCGATTCACAGATACGCAGTATTTT.

The V call is TRBV5-4, the J call TRBJ2-3; 8 bases fit TRBD1. This CDR3 is built from 15 residues. CDR1 and CDR2 from the germline V gene are SGHNT and YYREEE (reference sequence). The V gene end was trimmed by 0 bases and the J gene end by 0 bases; junction bases not matched to a gene: 0. The CDR3 here is CASSLGDRSTDTQYF. CDR3 nucleotide sequence: TGTGCCAGCAGCTTGGGGGACAGGAGCACAGATACGCAGTATTTT.

This clone appeared a few times. The chain has TRBV20-1 and TRBJ1-1; 8 bases agree with TRBD1. Germline-derived CDR1 and CDR2 are DFQATT and SNEGSKA (reference sequence). V lost 3 bases to trimming and J lost 4 bases; unmatched junction nucleotides: 4. The CDR3 totals 13 residues. CDR3 sequence (DNA): TGCAGTGCTAGTCAGGGGGCGCGCACTGAAGCTTTCTTT. This translates into CSASQGARTEAFF.

This chain connects TRBV2 to TRBJ1-2; D possibly corresponds to TRBD1 (6 bases). This CDR3 spans 17 amino acids. The germline gives CDR1 SNHLY, CDR2 FYNNEI. Trimming cost V 10 bases and J 3 bases, with 27 bases left between them. For the CDR3, the DNA is TGTGCCAACTCCAAGGATCCCGGGACACTGACGTACTATGGCTACACCTTC. Protein: CANSKDPGTLTYYGYTF.

The rearrangement joins TRBV11-2 to TRBJ2-2; D is perhaps TRBD1 (6 bases). Trimming removed 2 bases from V and 7 bases from J, with 11 bases in between. CDR1 SGHAT and CDR2 FQNNGV come from the germline V gene. The CDR3 sequence is 14 residues long. Written as DNA, the CDR3 is TGTGCCAGCAGCTTAAACAGGGACCTCGGGGAGCTGTTTTTT. Protein: CASSLNRDLGELFF.

The chain uses TRBV7-9 and TRBJ1-2; 9 bases line up with TRBD1. Trimming at V came to 2 bases and at J to 3 bases, leaving 10 bases not matched to a gene. This CDR3 is built from 17 residues. Germline CDR1 SEHNR, CDR2 FQNEAQ (reference sequence). The CDR3 nucleotides are TGTGCCAGCAGCTTACTACAGGGGGCCCGACGTGACTATGGCTACACCTTC. Translation gives CASSLLQGARRDYGYTF.

Sample share makes this clone medium-sized. The chain uses TRBV9 and TRBJ2-3, with 8 bases lining up with TRBD2. V was clipped by 2 bases and J by 0 bases; unmatched bases: 5. The CDR3 has 16 amino acids. Germline V gene data show CDR1 as SGDLS and CDR2 as YYNGEE. DNA for the CDR3: TGTGCCAGCAGCGTGAACATAGCGGGGAGCACAGATACGCAGTATTTT. Protein product: CASSVNIAGSTDTQYF.

V is TRBV9 and J is TRBJ2-6; D might be TRBD1 (5 bases). V shed 0 bases and J shed 2 bases, with 6 bases lying between them. Germline V lookup: CDR1 SGDLS, CDR2 YYNGEE. The CDR3 is 15 amino acids. This CDR3 is CASSVGTTGANVLTF. The CDR3 bases are TGTGCCAGCAGCGTAGGGACAACTGGGGCCAACGTCCTGACTTTC.

V is TRBV30 and J is TRBJ2-7; a weak D match, TRBD2 (6 bases). The CDR3 runs 16 residues. Deletions cut 5 bases from V and 7 bases from J, with 27 bases between. From germline, CDR1 is GTSNPN and CDR2 SVGIG (reference sequence). For the CDR3, the DNA is TGTGCCTGGGTCACACTCGGAGGGCAGGGAAGGGGAGAGCAGTACTTC. This sequence encodes CAWVTLGGQGRGEQYF.

The chain combines TRBV6-5 with TRBJ2-2; 7 bases are a match to TRBD1. CDR1 and CDR2 from the germline V gene are MNHEY and SVGAGI. V trimming: 3 bases; J trimming: 6 bases; junction bases outside the gene matches: 4. The CDR3 sequence is 14 residues long. CDR3 in amino acids: CASSYDRAAGELFF. DNA of the CDR3: TGTGCCAGCAGTTATGACAGGGCAGCCGGGGAGCTGTTTTTT.

V gene TRBV9 combines with J gene TRBJ1-6, with 7 bases matching TRBD1. The CDR3 spans 16 residues. V shed 4 bases, J shed 7 bases, and the junction held 11 bases outside the gene matches. Germline loops: CDR1 SGDLS, CDR2 YYNGEE. In nucleotides, the CDR3 is TGTGCCAGCAGCTCAAGAGGGGGCCGCGGGAATTCACCCCTCCACTTT. It translates to CASSSRGGRGNSPLHF.

This rearrangement joins TRBV9 to TRBJ2-1; 14 bases map to TRBD2. The CDR3 runs 24 residues. Trimming at V came to 2 bases and at J to 2 bases, leaving 24 bases not matched to a gene. Germline CDR1 reads SGDLS; CDR2 reads YYNGEE. In DNA, the CDR3 is TGTGCCAGCAGCGTCAACTCGCCACGGACTAGCGGGAGGACCCCTCAGCGCACCTACAATGAGCAGTTCTTC. Translation gives CASSVNSPRTSGRTPQRTYNEQFF. The full variable domain, rest sourced from reference TRBV9 and TRBJ2-1, is DSGVTQTPKHLITATGQRVTLRCSPRSGDLSVYWYQQSLDQGLQFLIQYYNGEERAKGNILERFSAQQFPDLHSELNLSSLELGDSALYFCASSVNSPRTSGRTPQRTYNEQFFGPGTRLTVL.

The gene calls are TRBV14 and TRBJ2-1; TRBD1 aligns across 7 bases. Germline values: CDR1 SGHDN, CDR2 FVKESK. The V segment lost 5 bases and the J segment 7 bases; nucleotides outside the gene matches: 5. This CDR3 contains 13 residues. The CDR3 sequence is CASSSYRGNEQFF. The CDR3, as DNA: TGTGCCAGCAGCTCGTACAGGGGTAATGAGCAGTTCTTC. Variable domain in full (rest from reference TRBV14 and TRBJ2-1): EAGVTQFPSHSVIEKGQTVTLRCDPISGHDNLYWYRRVMGKEIKFLLHFVKESKQDESGMPNNRFLAERTGGTYSTLKVQPAELEDSGVYFCASSSYRGNEQFFGPGTRLTVL.